The 18 T cell receptor beta chains below come from one sample, sequenced in a study of blood T cell repertoires in COVID-19. Sequencing used immunoSEQ multiplex PCR; TCRdb keeps in-frame clones, though not all of them. The sample lists 160,000 or so clones, about 85% occurring once. Sequenced: peripheral blood. These receptors were collected from a man in his sixties or seventies who had recovered from COVID-19.

The rearrangement uses TRBV5-8 and TRBJ2-1; the D gene is possibly TRBD2 (6 bases). Per the germline V gene, CDR1 is SGHTS and CDR2 is YDEGEE. With 6 bases removed from V and 6 bases from J, the gap between germline ends came to 16 bases. The CDR3 is 14 amino acids. CDR3 nucleotides: TGTGCCAGCACCCGAGGAGGGACCCCCAATGAGCAGTTCTTC. It translates to CASTRGGTPNEQFF.

The chain combines TRBV6-6 with TRBJ2-7, with 9 bases lining up with TRBD1. The V gene end was trimmed by 5 bases and the J gene end by 3 bases; junction bases not matched to a gene: 14. Germline CDR1 is MNHNY and CDR2 is SVGAGI (reference sequence). The CDR3 has 17 residues. This CDR3 reads CASSQPTGQGKNYEQYF. The DNA for the CDR3 is TGTGCCAGCAGTCAACCAACGGGACAGGGAAAGAACTACGAGCAGTACTTC.

The chain links TRBV5-1 to TRBJ2-2, with 11 bases identical to TRBD2. Per the germline V gene, CDR1 is SGHRS and CDR2 is YFSETQ. V was clipped by 4 bases and J by 4 bases; unmatched bases: 12. The CDR3 runs to 18 residues. The DNA for the CDR3 is TGCGCCAGCAGCCTCGCCTCGACTAGCGGGATAAGCACCGGGGAGCTGTTTTTT. It codes for CASSLASTSGISTGELFF.

The V gene is TRBV10-1, the J gene TRBJ2-1, with 15 positions matching TRBD2. V lost 0 bases, J lost 8 bases, and 5 bases stayed unmatched. Germline lookup yields CDR1 WNHNN and CDR2 SYGVQD (reference sequence). The CDR3 spans 17 residues. This CDR3 is CASSESKGLAGGHEQFF. The DNA of the CDR3 is TGCGCCAGCAGTGAGTCAAAGGGACTAGCGGGAGGACATGAGCAGTTCTTC.

The V and J genes are TRBV27 and TRBJ2-2; 7 bases are a match to TRBD1. The CDR3 is 16 residues long. CDR1 is MNHEY, CDR2 SMNVEV, per germline (reference sequence). After removal of 4 bases from V and 0 bases from J, the junction contained 5 bases not matched to a gene. The CDR3 coding sequence is TGTGCCAGCAGTTACCGACAGGGACCGAACACCGGGGAGCTGTTTTTT. It yields the protein CASSYRQGPNTGELFF.

This clone was recorded a few times. The chain employs TRBV5-4 and TRBJ2-2; D is perhaps TRBD1 (6 bases). Germline V gene sequence: CDR1 SGHNT, CDR2 YYREEE (reference sequence). The CDR3 covers 15 residues. Trimming removed 4 bases at V and 0 bases at J, with 10 bases between. CDR3 nucleotides: TGTGCCAGCAGCAACAGGGCTACGAACACCGGGGAGCTGTTTTTT. It encodes CASSNRATNTGELFF.

There are many counts of this clone. The rearrangement links TRBV5-1 to TRBJ1-3; a possible D gene is TRBD1 (6 bases). The CDR3 is 15 amino acids. Germline assignment: CDR1 SGHRS and CDR2 YFSETQ. The V and J ends lost 5 bases and 0 bases respectively, with 12 bases between them. CDR3 sequence (DNA): TGCGCCAGCAGAGAGCAGGGGTTCTCTGGAAACACCATATATTTT. It specifies CASREQGFSGNTIYF.

A remark on this clone: Other nucleotide sequences in the sample specify the same CDR3. This rearrangement joins TRBV5-1 to TRBJ1-1; 11 positions match TRBD1. The CDR3 spans 14 residues. The J segment lost 4 bases and the V segment lost 3 bases, leaving 2 bases of the junction unmatched. The germline V gene encodes CDR1 SGHRS and CDR2 YFSETQ. The CDR3 loop reads CASSSGTGGTEAFF. CDR3 bases: TGCGCCAGCAGCTCCGGGACAGGGGGCACTGAAGCTTTCTTT.

The chain combines TRBV6-5 with TRBJ2-7; 7 bases align to TRBD1. Per germline, CDR1 MNHEY and CDR2 SVGAGI. The ends lost 6 bases at V and 7 bases at J; junction bases unmatched: 15. There are 15 residues in the CDR3. DNA of the CDR3: TGTGCCAGCAGCTTCTTCCGCGGACAGGTGGATGAGCAGTACTTC. Amino acid sequence: CASSFFRGQVDEQYF.

This clone has a single count. The gene calls are TRBV5-6 and TRBJ1-2, with D possibly matching TRBD1 (6 bases). The CDR3 has 16 residues. Germline V gives CDR1 SGHDT, CDR2 YYEEEE. V was pared by 7 bases and J by 2 bases, with 21 bases between. DNA for the CDR3: TGTGCCAGCCGTGCTACGTTGGGGGCCTTCAACTATGGCTACACCTTC. As protein: CASRATLGAFNYGYTF.

The chain recombines TRBV24-1 with TRBJ2-5; D perhaps matches TRBD1 (5 bases). V lost 1 base to trimming and J lost 5 bases, with 7 bases between them. This CDR3 has 13 amino acids. Germline V gene data show CDR1 as KGHDR and CDR2 as SFDVKD. CDR3 sequence (DNA): TGTGCCACCAGTGATTTAGGGGTGGAGACCCAGTACTTC. Translating it yields CATSDLGVETQYF.

This clone has a handful of counts. The rearrangement joins TRBV2 to TRBJ2-2; no firm D call. The CDR3 has 15 residues. Germline V lookup: CDR1 SNHLY, CDR2 FYNNEI. The V end lost 3 bases, the J end lost 1 base, and 9 bases lay between the germline ends. In DNA form, the CDR3 reads TGTGCCAGCAGTGATCGACTTAGGAACACCGGGGAGCTGTTTTTT. It is translated as CASSDRLRNTGELFF.

This clone qualifies as medium-sized. CDR3 nucleotides: TGTGCTAGTGGTCCGGGACTAGCGGGAGTCTGGGCATTTGATACGCAGTATTTT. As protein: CASGPGLAGVWAFDTQYF. The chain employs TRBV12-5 and TRBJ2-3; 14 nucleotides match TRBD2. V shed 5 bases and J 6 bases; nucleotides not matched to a gene: 13. CDR3 size: 18 residues. Germline CDR1 is LGHNT and CDR2 is FRNRAP.

This clone was picked up many times. V is TRBV19 and J is TRBJ1-5, with unresolved D. V was trimmed by 4 bases and J by 3 bases, leaving 4 bases between them. The germline gives CDR1 LNHDA, CDR2 SQIVND (reference sequence). CDR3 length: 12 amino acids. The CDR3 region has the DNA TGTGCCAGTAGTACTTACAATCAGCCCCAGCATTTT. As protein: CASSTYNQPQHF.

This chain connects TRBV6-1 to TRBJ1-1; maybe TRBD1 (5 bases). V was pared by 3 bases and J by 7 bases, with 6 bases between. Germline V lookup: CDR1 MNHNS, CDR2 SASEGT. The CDR3 runs to 11 residues. The CDR3 DNA sequence: TGTGCCAGCAGTGACAGGGATGAAGCTTTCTTT. It yields the protein CASSDRDEAFF.

The rearrangement joins TRBV5-4 to TRBJ1-2, with D unresolved. CDR1 is SGHNT and CDR2 is YYREEE in the germline V gene (reference sequence). V was shortened by 0 bases and J by 3 bases, with 15 bases between the two germline ends. The CDR3 runs to 16 residues. The CDR3 coding sequence is TGTGCCAGCAGCTTGGATTTGGCTCGAAGCGACTATGGCTACACCTTC. Encoded protein: CASSLDLARSDYGYTF.

The chain uses TRBV11-2 and TRBJ1-1, with TRBD1 as a possible D gene (6 bases). The CDR3 is 14 amino acids. Trimming stripped 5 bases from V and 7 bases from J, with 17 bases between. From germline, CDR1 is SGHAT and CDR2 FQNNGV. The CDR3 sequence is CASSPTTGFYEAFF. For the CDR3, the DNA is TGTGCCAGCAGCCCCACTACAGGGTTTTATGAAGCTTTCTTT.

The chain carries TRBV2 and TRBJ2-2; D is perhaps TRBD1 (5 bases). Germline-derived CDR1 and CDR2 are SNHLY and FYNNEI. V shed 6 bases and J shed 6 bases, with 14 bases lying between them. The CDR3 has 14 residues. Written as DNA, the CDR3 is TGTGCCAGCAGGGTAGGGGTTTCAGCCGGGGAGCTGTTTTTT. Residues: CASRVGVSAGELFF.